This T cell receptor beta chain was sequenced in a study of shared clonotypes between healthy human individuals. CD45RO-negative, CCR7-selected cells formed the naive CD8 fraction, which excluded terminally differentiated effector memory CD45RA+ cells. About this clone itself: The antigen is unknown.

Germline V lookup: CDR1 LGHNA, CDR2 YSLEER. Trimming removed 4 bases from V and 5 bases from J, with 17 bases in between. This CDR3 contains 15 residues. Assay execution took place at the deep level. Generated by immunoSEQ multiplex PCR, the TCRdb table keeps only in-frame clones and is missing some. The data contain about 2 million clones, roughly 95% of them singletons. Study-wide findings and caveats: Estimated richness values were generally larger in naive subsets than in memory subsets.

The sample comprised naive CD8+ T cells sorted from blood. This chain links TRBV4-3 with TRBJ1-2; D perhaps matches TRBD1 (6 bases). The TCR originated in a man in his late teens or twenties in good health. The CDR3 nucleotides read TGCGCCAGCAGCCCCCGGGGGGGGGCGAAATATGGCTACACCTTC. Its protein product is CASSPRGGAKYGYTF.